The rows below give T cell receptor beta chains drawn from one sample of a study of cytomegalovirus exposure and HLA in healthy donors. Clones were read by immunoSEQ multiplex PCR, and TCRdb kept only the in-frame ones, dropping some. Among under 150,000 clones listed, more than 85% were seen once. Sequenced: PBMCs. The receptors stem from a man aged 18 to 29 in good health and CMV-seropositive. CDR3s include the opening cysteine and the closing phenylalanine or tryptophan. A D gene is named only where the DNA matches it firmly. A row's size may be missing; if present it is once, few, many or a size class.

TRBJ1-2	-	-	TRBV27	CASSLSPTDGYTF	TGTGCCAGCAGTTTATCCCCGACAGATGGCTACACCTTC
TRBJ2-7	-	-	TRBV9	CASSVGPFYEQYF	TGTGCCAGCAGCGTAGGTCCATTCTACGAGCAGTACTTC
TRBJ2-7	-	-	TRBV27	CASSQGDYEQYF	TGTGCCAGCAGTCAAGGGGACTACGAGCAGTACTTC
TRBJ1-6	-	-	TRBV7-9	CASSLLGSNSPLHF	TGTGCCAGCAGCTTATTGGGGAGTAATTCACCCCTCCACTTT
TRBJ2-1	-	-	TRBV7-8	CASSRFGGPWGNEQFF	TGTGCCAGCAGCCGTTTCGGCGGGCCTTGGGGCAATGAGCAGTTCTTC
TRBJ1-3	-	-	TRBV11-2	CASSLAGPGNTIYF	TGTGCCAGCAGCTTAGCAGGGCCTGGAAACACCATATATTTT
TRBJ1-4	-	-	TRBV7-3	CASSLISAGSNEKLFF	TGTGCCAGCAGCTTAATTTCGGCAGGTTCTAATGAAAAACTGTTTTTT
TRBJ2-6	-	-	TRBV27	CASSPTGFRGANVLTF	TGTGCCAGCAGTCCCACAGGGTTCCGTGGGGCCAACGTCCTGACTTTC
TRBJ1-5	once	-	TRBV27	CASRANPHRPNQPQHF	TGTGCCAGTAGAGCCAATCCTCACAGACCTAATCAGCCCCAGCATTTT
TRBJ2-2	once	-	TRBV18	CASSPRVGELFF	TGTGCCAGCTCACCCAGGGTTGGGGAGCTGTTTTTT
TRBJ2-7	-	TRBD2	TRBV25-1	CASSDPGLAGSYEQYF	TGTGCCAGCAGTGACCCGGGACTAGCGGGGTCCTACGAGCAGTACTTC
TRBJ2-1	-	-	TRBV20-1	CSARGNGGQFF	TGCAGTGCTAGAGGCAACGGAGGGCAGTTCTTC
TRBJ2-1	-	-	TRBV5-1	CASSLARDRNEQFF	TGCGCCAGCAGCTTGGCCCGCGATCGGAATGAGCAGTTCTTC
TRBJ1-3	-	-	TRBV11-3	CASSLDRSGESSGNTIYF	TGTGCCAGCAGCTTAGATAGGTCGGGGGAAAGCTCTGGAAACACCATATATTTT
TRBJ1-5	few	-	TRBV30	CAWSVFVSNQPQHF	TGTGCCTGGAGTGTCTTTGTGTCCAATCAGCCCCAGCATTTT
TRBJ2-7	-	TRBD2	TRBV19	CASSTSGRSYEQYF	TGTGCCAGTTCGACTAGCGGGAGGTCCTACGAGCAGTACTTC
TRBJ1-2	-	-	TRBV11-3	CASSSYEDSYGYTF	TGTGCCAGCAGCTCTTACGAGGACAGCTATGGCTACACCTTC
TRBJ2-3	-	-	TRBV7-9	CASSPPGLDTQYF	TGTGCCAGCAGCCCGCCAGGGTTGGATACGCAGTATTTT
TRBJ2-7	-	TRBD2	TRBV2	CASSEALAGRYEQYF	TGTGCCAGCAGTGAAGCACTAGCGGGACGTTACGAGCAGTACTTC
TRBJ2-1	-	-	TRBV6-4	CASSVQGGSYNEQFF	TGTGCCAGCAGTGTCCAAGGGGGCTCCTACAATGAGCAGTTCTTC
TRBJ2-7	-	TRBD1	TRBV30	CAWSVGTVSYEQYF	TGTGCCTGGAGTGTAGGGACAGTCTCCTACGAGCAGTACTTC
TRBJ2-7	once	TRBD2	TRBV5-1	CASSLPSGSYEQYF	TGCGCCAGCAGCTTGCCTAGCGGGAGCTACGAGCAGTACTTC
TRBJ2-3	-	TRBD2	TRBV6-1	CASTLAGRTDTQYF	TGTGCCAGCACCCTAGCGGGGCGCACAGATACGCAGTATTTT
TRBJ2-1	-	-	TRBV2	CASNQETHREHPYNEQFF	TGTGCCAGCAATCAAGAAACCCATCGGGAGCACCCCTACAATGAGCAGTTCTTC
TRBJ2-7	-	-	TRBV27	CASGWSYEQYF	TGTGCCAGCGGCTGGAGTTACGAGCAGTACTTC
TRBJ1-2	-	-	TRBV18	CASSAPTYGYTF	TGTGCCAGCTCAGCTCCTACCTATGGCTACACCTTC
TRBJ1-2	-	TRBD1	TRBV10-3	CAHRDRGPGAYGYTF	TGTGCCCACCGGGACAGGGGCCCGGGGGCCTATGGCTACACCTTC
TRBJ2-5	-	TRBD2	TRBV5-1	CASSLVPLAGGPGTQYF	TGCGCCAGCAGCTTGGTACCACTAGCGGGGGGTCCTGGAACCCAGTACTTC
TRBJ2-1	-	TRBD2	TRBV10-1	CASMASGGPGEQFF	TGCGCCAGCATGGCTAGCGGGGGGCCGGGTGAGCAGTTCTTC